Sequencing of this T cell receptor beta chain was carried out in a study of shared clonotypes between healthy human individuals. In the study's own analysis: ImmunoSEQ yielded junction-only sequences lacking quality scores, so filtering differed. The repertoire was sequenced with immunoSEQ multiplex PCR; TCRdb's copy has only in-frame clones and lacks some. V and J calls and clone size follow that table, whereas D and trimming were derived from the DNA. The repertoire includes approximately 510,000 clones, around 79% of them detected once, and 10% to 15% sits in the top ten. The junction had 8 bases not matched to a gene; V was cut back by 1 base and J by 5 bases. Germline V lookup: CDR1 SGHRS, CDR2 YFSETQ. The CDR3 is made up of 15 amino acids. Only Caucasian adults living in Nashville, Tennessee served as donors. About 90 million PBMCs per unsorted sample were used for genomic DNA. This clone has just a few counts.

This receptor was taken from a woman in her forties in good health. Some clones in this sample may be carry-over from other donors' samples. The chain employs TRBV5-1 and TRBJ1-1; 7 positions agree with TRBD1. Sample: PBMCs. The CDR3 is CASSLRGQERTEAFF. CDR3 coding DNA: TGCGCCAGCAGCTTGCGCGGACAGGAGAGAACTGAAGCTTTCTTT.